This passage covers 21 T cell receptor beta chains from one sample sequenced in a study of T cell changes during pregnancy in multiple sclerosis. Assay: immunoSEQ multiplex PCR; the TCRdb copy retains only in-frame clones and omits some. The data contain approximately 70,000 clones, about 92% of them seen just once; the ten biggest clones take up over 1.1%. This material consisted of peripheral blood, taken after pregnancy. The receptor set was obtained from a female donor with multiple sclerosis, enrolled in a pregnancy study.

The chain recombines TRBV5-1 with TRBJ2-5, with TRBD1 as a possible D gene (6 bases). CDR1 and CDR2 from the germline V gene are SGHRS and YFSETQ. CDR3 length: 14 residues. V lost 0 bases to trimming and J lost 3 bases, with 9 bases between them. The CDR3 region is CASSLGQGKETQYF. The CDR3, as DNA: TGCGCCAGCAGCTTGGGGCAGGGGAAAGAGACCCAGTACTTC.

The CDR3 reads CASSPRLADTYEQYF. In nucleotides, the CDR3 is TGTGCCAGCTCACCGAGGTTAGCTGATACCTACGAGCAGTACTTC. The chain couples TRBV18 to TRBJ2-7; D is undetermined. The CDR3 runs to 15 residues. The V gene's germline CDR1 is KGHSH and CDR2 LQKENI. V was pared by 3 bases and J by 2 bases, with 14 bases between.

This rearrangement joins TRBV18 to TRBJ2-3; 9 bases fit TRBD2. Germline loops: CDR1 KGHSH, CDR2 LQKENI. The CDR3 totals 14 residues. The trim removed 3 bases at V and 5 bases at J, leaving 3 bases unmatched. The CDR3 here is CASSPSGSRDTQYF. CDR3 DNA: TGTGCCAGCTCACCTAGCGGGAGTCGAGATACGCAGTATTTT.

The rearrangement links TRBV28 to TRBJ1-2; 7 bases fit TRBD1. With V trimmed by 7 bases and J by 6 bases, 11 bases remained unmatched. Looked up from germline, CDR1 is MDHEN and CDR2 is SYDVKM. This CDR3 is 14 amino acids long. The CDR3, as DNA: TGTGCCAGCACCCCAACAGGGGCCAGGCATGGCTACACCTTC. This translates into CASTPTGARHGYTF.

The chain couples TRBV5-4 to TRBJ2-7, with 11 bases fitting TRBD2. Trimming took 5 bases from V and 1 from J; bases not matched to a gene: 8. This CDR3 has 16 amino acids. CDR1 and CDR2 from the germline V gene are SGHNT and YYREEE (reference sequence). The CDR3 reads CASRPRLAGPSYEQYF. DNA for the CDR3: TGTGCCAGCAGACCCCGACTAGCGGGGCCTTCCTACGAGCAGTACTTC.

This clone was detected once. V and J are TRBV11-2 and TRBJ2-7; a weak D match, TRBD2 (6 bases). Germline V gene lookup returns CDR1 SGHAT and CDR2 FQNNGV. V gave up 6 bases and J gave up 3 bases, with 9 bases separating them. There are 12 residues in the CDR3. CDR3 nucleotide sequence: TGTGCCAGCAGAACTAGCTTCTACGAGCAGTACTTC. Translation: CASRTSFYEQYF.

This chain uses TRBV7-9 with TRBJ2-1; 7 bases map to TRBD2. The germline gives CDR1 SEHNR, CDR2 FQNEAQ (reference sequence). The length of the CDR3 is 15 residues. J was trimmed by 7 bases and V by 5 bases; bases with no gene match: 11. In DNA, the CDR3 is TGTGCCAGCAGCCAAGGACTAGAAAGTAGAAATGAGCAGTTCTTC. Protein product: CASSQGLESRNEQFF.

CDR3 residues: CASGGSRADTQYF. CDR3 nucleotide sequence: TGCGCCAGCGGCGGCAGTCGAGCGGATACGCAGTATTTT. The rearrangement links TRBV5-1 to TRBJ2-3; no reliable D call. CDR1 is SGHRS, CDR2 YFSETQ, per germline. Deletions cut 7 bases from V and 6 bases from J, with 15 bases between. The CDR3 is 13 residues long.

Only one count was recorded for this clone. The rearrangement uses TRBV6-5 and TRBJ1-2, with 11 bases that match TRBD1. The CDR3 covers 15 residues. Unmatched junction bases numbered 11, after V lost 10 bases and J lost 4 bases. Germline V gives CDR1 MNHEY, CDR2 SVGAGI. The CDR3 here is CATTPGTGGFYGYTF. CDR3 DNA sequence: TGTGCCACCACCCCCGGGACAGGGGGATTCTATGGCTACACCTTC.

This clone was counted once. The V gene is TRBV5-5, the J gene TRBJ2-7; 7 bases map to TRBD1. The CDR3 loop spans 13 amino acids. V shed 4 bases, J shed 8 bases, and the junction held 9 bases outside the gene matches. Per germline, CDR1 SGHKS and CDR2 YYEKEE (reference sequence). This CDR3 reads CASSADRVGKQYF. Written as DNA, the CDR3 is TGTGCCAGCAGCGCCGACAGGGTTGGAAAGCAGTACTTC.

The chain couples TRBV4-3 to TRBJ2-3; 9 bases are shared with TRBD2. The ends lost 0 bases at V and 2 bases at J; junction bases unmatched: 9. This CDR3 comprises 18 residues. Germline values: CDR1 LGHNA, CDR2 YSLEER. The CDR3 region is CASSQDSPRLAATDTQYF. The CDR3 DNA reads as TGCGCCAGCAGCCAAGATAGCCCTCGACTAGCGGCCACAGATACGCAGTATTTT.

The rearrangement links TRBV7-3 to TRBJ2-3; 8 positions match TRBD2. CDR3 length: 14 amino acids. CDR1 is SGHTA and CDR2 is FQGTGA in the germline V gene. The V gene end was trimmed by 5 bases and the J gene end by 0 bases; junction bases not matched to a gene: 1. CDR3 residues: CASSASGSTDTQYF. The CDR3 DNA is TGTGCCAGCAGCGCTAGCGGGAGCACAGATACGCAGTATTTT.

V and J are TRBV5-1 and TRBJ2-7; possibly TRBD2 for D (6 bases). V lost 5 bases to trimming and J lost 0 bases, with 12 bases between them. This CDR3 region has 14 residues. CDR1 SGHRS and CDR2 YFSETQ come from the germline V gene. The CDR3 sequence is CASRPGTDSYEQYF. The CDR3 DNA reads TGCGCCAGCAGGCCCGGGACTGACTCCTACGAGCAGTACTTC.

The chain employs TRBV19 and TRBJ1-2; D is perhaps TRBD1 (5 bases). CDR3 length equals 13 residues. The germline V and J ends were trimmed by 7 bases and 4 bases, with 13 bases remaining between them. Germline CDR1 is LNHDA and CDR2 is SQIVND (reference sequence). CDR3 loop: CASTLGLGYGYTF. The CDR3 nucleotides read TGTGCCAGTACCCTGGGACTAGGCTATGGCTACACCTTC.

This sequence joins TRBV27 and TRBJ2-5, with D perhaps TRBD1 (6 bases). V dropped 3 bases and J dropped 5 bases, with 19 bases sitting between them. In germline, CDR1 is MNHEY, CDR2 SMNVEV (reference sequence). The CDR3 totals 16 residues. The CDR3 protein is CASSFAGRGSRETQYF. In DNA, the CDR3 is TGTGCCAGCAGTTTTGCGGGCAGGGGCTCGCGGGAGACCCAGTACTTC.

The V gene is TRBV6-1, the J gene TRBJ2-7, with 9 bases fitting TRBD2. Germline CDR1 and CDR2: MNHNS and SASEGT. Losses at the gene ends were 1 base for V and 13 bases for J; bases not matched to a gene: 8. The CDR3 length is 13 residues. Here the CDR3 DNA reads TGTGCCAGCAGTGAAGGATTTTTCGGGACTAGCTACTTC. Its translation: CASSEGFFGTSYF.

The chain links TRBV7-3 to TRBJ1-2; 10 bases line up with TRBD1. CDR3 length: 14 amino acids. CDR1 is SGHTA, CDR2 FQGTGA, per germline. After removal of 5 bases from V and 4 bases from J, the junction contained 4 bases not matched to a gene. The DNA for the CDR3 is TGTGCCAGCAGCCCGACAGGGGGCGGCTATGGCTACACCTTC. Translated, it gives CASSPTGGGYGYTF.

The V and J genes are TRBV2 and TRBJ2-7; 10 nucleotides align to TRBD2. Trimming removed 6 bases from V and 4 bases from J; junction bases left unmatched: 6. The CDR3 covers 14 residues. From germline, CDR1 is SNHLY and CDR2 FYNNEI. The CDR3 DNA is TGTGCCAGCAGACCGGGACTAGCGAAATACGAGCAGTACTTC. This encodes CASRPGLAKYEQYF.

The chain links TRBV5-1 to TRBJ2-5, with 8 bases lining up with TRBD2. The V segment lost 4 bases and the J segment 3 bases; nucleotides outside the gene matches: 5. The CDR3 sequence is 14 residues long. Germline CDR1 SGHRS, CDR2 YFSETQ. CDR3 nucleotides: TGCGCCAGCAGCCTCTCAGCGGGAGAAGAGACCCAGTACTTC. Its translation: CASSLSAGEETQYF.

V is TRBV30 and J is TRBJ2-1, with D possibly being TRBD1 (5 bases). This CDR3 has 13 amino acids. Trimming shortened V by 3 bases and J by 7 bases, and 13 bases separated the two germline ends. The germline gives CDR1 GTSNPN, CDR2 SVGIG (reference sequence). In DNA, the CDR3 is TGTGCCTGGAGCGCCGGACACACAAATGAGCAGTTCTTC. Protein sequence: CAWSAGHTNEQFF.

CDR3 nucleotide sequence: TGTGCCAGTAGTGTTGTAACGGGACACTCCTACGAGCAGTACTTC. It translates to CASSVVTGHSYEQYF. This chain uses TRBV19 with TRBJ2-7; TRBD1 is a possible D gene (6 bases). This CDR3 has 15 amino acids. Between the trimmed V and J ends, which lost 5 bases and 0 bases, there was a span of 14 bases. Germline V gene data show CDR1 as LNHDA and CDR2 as SQIVND (reference sequence). Full variable domain (outside the CDR3, taken from reference TRBV19 and TRBJ2-7): DGGITQSPKYLFRKEGQNVTLSCEQNLNHDAMYWYRQDPGQGLRLIYYSQIVNDFQKGDIAEGYSVSREKKESFPLTVTSAQKNPTAFYLCASSVVTGHSYEQYFGPGTRLTVT.